These 17 T cell receptor beta chains were sequenced from one sample in a study of blood T cell repertoires in COVID-19. Profiled with immunoSEQ multiplex PCR; TCRdb holds only in-frame clones, not every one. The sample lists about 210,000 clones, 82% occurring once. Sequencing used peripheral blood. The origin of the receptors is an older woman with COVID-19, enrolled during active disease.

Note on this clone: The sample holds other DNA sequences that translate to the same CDR3. The gene calls are TRBV28 and TRBJ2-7; 10 positions match TRBD2. The CDR3 length is 13 residues. Germline V gives CDR1 MDHEN, CDR2 SYDVKM. The junction had 2 bases not matched to a gene; V was cut back by 5 bases and J by 4 bases. CDR3 residues: CASSLAGAYEQYF. The DNA for the CDR3 is TGTGCCAGCAGTCTAGCGGGAGCGTACGAGCAGTACTTC.

The chain couples TRBV5-1 to TRBJ2-7, with D maybe TRBD1 (5 bases). This CDR3 has 12 amino acids. Germline assignment: CDR1 SGHRS and CDR2 YFSETQ. V lost 4 bases and J 4 bases, leaving 9 bases between the germline ends. Here the CDR3 DNA reads TGCGCCAGCAGCCGACCAGGGTACGAGCAGTACTTC. Translating gives CASSRPGYEQYF.

V and J are TRBV3-1 (or the pseudogene TRBV3-2) and TRBJ1-1, with D unresolved. Trimming pared 1 base from V and 2 bases from J, leaving 14 bases between. This CDR3 region has 16 residues. The germline V gene encodes CDR1 LGHDT and CDR2 YNNKEL (reference sequence). CDR3 DNA: TGTGCCAGCAGCCAAGGGATACGGCGCGGTAACACTGAAGCTTTCTTT. Protein: CASSQGIRRGNTEAFF.

J is TRBJ1-6 and V is TRBV9, with TRBD1 matching 8 bases. Trimming took 3 bases from V and 6 from J; bases not matched to a gene: 2. Germline CDR1 SGDLS, CDR2 YYNGEE. The CDR3 has 14 residues. In nucleotides, the CDR3 is TGTGCCAGCAGCGAGACAGGGGCTAATTCACCCCTCCACTTT. Encoded protein: CASSETGANSPLHF.

The genes are TRBV7-9 and TRBJ2-3, with D perhaps matching TRBD2 (5 bases). CDR1 and CDR2 from the germline V gene are SEHNR and FQNEAQ (reference sequence). V was pared by 2 bases and J by 3 bases, with 9 bases between. The CDR3 consists of 14 residues. The CDR3, as DNA: TGTGCCAGCAGCTTACGGGGTAGGACAGATACGCAGTATTTT. This gives the protein CASSLRGRTDTQYF.

Here the CDR3 DNA reads TGTGCCAGCAGCCCCCGGACTAGCGGGAGTATTGAGCAGTTCTTC. Protein: CASSPRTSGSIEQFF. The chain joins TRBV7-2 to TRBJ2-1; 13 nucleotides line up with TRBD2. CDR1 is SGHTA and CDR2 is FQGNSA in the germline V gene. The junction had 7 bases not matched to a gene; V was cut back by 5 bases and J by 9 bases. This CDR3 has 15 residues.

The chain has TRBV6-2 or TRBV6-3 and TRBJ1-2; 9 positions agree with TRBD1. The CDR3 sequence is 15 residues long. Germline CDR1 MNHEY, CDR2 SVGEGT. The V and J ends lost 5 bases and 6 bases, in that order; junction bases with no gene match: 10. CDR3 DNA: TGTGCCAGCAGTAGTCCCGGGACAGGGCTGAATGGCTACACCTTC. Protein: CASSSPGTGLNGYTF.

V and J are TRBV4-1 and TRBJ1-4, with 9 nucleotides matching TRBD1. The trim removed 2 bases at V and 1 base at J, leaving 2 bases unmatched. This CDR3 is built from 16 residues. Germline V lookup: CDR1 MGHRA, CDR2 YSYEKL. In DNA, the CDR3 is TGCGCCAGCAGCCAACCGGACAGGGGAACTAATGAAAAACTGTTTTTT. Its translation: CASSQPDRGTNEKLFF.

A few counts support this clone. This chain joins TRBV7-2 and TRBJ2-7; the match to TRBD2 covers 7 bases. In germline, CDR1 is SGHTA, CDR2 FQGNSA. V dropped 5 bases and J dropped 0; count of bases not matched to a gene: 4. The CDR3 has 14 amino acids. CDR3 DNA sequence: TGTGCCAGCAGCCAGGGAGGGAGCTCCTACGAGCAGTACTTC. Amino acids: CASSQGGSSYEQYF.

This chain joins TRBV7-9 and TRBJ1-6; TRBD1 is a possible D gene (5 bases). Trimming took off 7 bases at V and 5 bases at J, with 18 bases between the two ends. This CDR3 spans 16 amino acids. Germline V gene lookup returns CDR1 SEHNR and CDR2 FQNEAQ (reference sequence). The CDR3 loop is CASTRMGEADNSPLHF. Written as DNA, the CDR3 is TGTGCCAGCACCCGGATGGGGGAGGCGGATAATTCACCCCTCCACTTT.

The chain uses TRBV7-7 and TRBJ2-5; possibly TRBD2 for D (6 bases). The CDR3 runs to 16 residues. Germline values: CDR1 SSHAT, CDR2 FNYEAQ (reference sequence). V lost 2 bases and J lost 5, with 18 bases in between. The CDR3 loop reads CASSLTAGGSGETQYF. The CDR3 nucleotides read TGTGCCAGCAGCTTAACAGCGGGCGGTTCCGGTGAGACCCAGTACTTC.

For the CDR3, the DNA is TGTGCCAGCTCACCACCGCAGGGGTCAGATACGCAGTATTTT. It is translated as CASSPPQGSDTQYF. This sequence joins TRBV18 and TRBJ2-3, with D perhaps matching TRBD1 (6 bases). Germline V gene lookup returns CDR1 KGHSH and CDR2 LQKENI. The CDR3 loop spans 14 amino acids. V lost 0 bases and J 4 bases, leaving 8 bases between the germline ends.

The CDR3 region has the DNA TGCGCCAGCAGCGACGAATTTAGCAGCAAAAACATTCAGTACTTC. This codes for CASSDEFSSKNIQYF. V gene TRBV4-1 combines with J gene TRBJ2-4; D is ambiguous. Per germline, CDR1 MGHRA and CDR2 YSYEKL. Deletions cut 5 bases from V and 3 bases from J, with 14 bases between. The CDR3 length is 15 residues.

The gene calls are TRBV20-1 and TRBJ2-7; D might be TRBD1 (6 bases). CDR3 length equals 14 residues. Germline V CDR1 and CDR2: DFQATT, SNEGSKA (reference sequence). V was cut by 3 bases and J by 2 bases, with 14 bases left in between. The CDR3 region has the DNA TGCAGTGCTAGTGGCACAGGGAATACCTACGAGCAGTACTTC. Its translation: CSASGTGNTYEQYF.

CDR3 residues: CASSQGGTRLTGNTIYF. CDR3 DNA sequence: TGTGCCAGCAGCCAAGGAGGGACTAGGCTAACTGGAAACACCATATATTTT. This rearrangement joins TRBV3-1 (or the pseudogene TRBV3-2) to TRBJ1-3; possibly TRBD1 for D (5 bases). Germline V CDR1 and CDR2: LGHDT, YNNKEL (reference sequence). The CDR3 loop spans 17 amino acids. Trimming shortened V by 1 base and J by 2 bases, and 15 bases separated the two germline ends.

The chain has TRBV10-3 and TRBJ1-2; D may be TRBD1 (6 bases). V was cut by 6 bases and J by 3 bases, with 20 bases left in between. This CDR3 comprises 16 residues. In germline, CDR1 is ENHRY, CDR2 SYGVKD. Here the CDR3 reads CAISGGASVGDYGYTF. The CDR3 DNA is TGTGCCATCAGCGGGGGGGCGTCGGTAGGTGACTATGGCTACACCTTC.

The chain links TRBV5-5 to TRBJ2-5; D is unresolved. V was pared by 2 bases and J by 4 bases, with 3 bases between. The CDR3 contains 11 residues. Germline V gene lookup returns CDR1 SGHKS and CDR2 YYEKEE (reference sequence). Written as DNA, the CDR3 is TGTGCCAGCAGCTTTCGAGAGACCCAGTACTTC. Its protein product is CASSFRETQYF.